This T cell receptor (beta chain) is drawn from a study of shared clonotypes between healthy human individuals. The authors ran the assay at deep level. Every subset's genomic DNA went evenly onto several immunoSEQ plates. Data came from immunoSEQ multiplex PCR; TCRdb stores just in-frame clones and leaves some out. The sample has a few million clones; approximately 93% are singletons. The receptor was derived from a man aged 18 to 29 in good health. Some clones in this sample may be carry-over from other donors' samples. The specimen sequenced was naive CD4+ T cells from PBMCs. Subset specified: CD45RA+ positively selected.

The CDR3 DNA reads TGTGCCAGCTCACCACTCGCCGGGGGGCAGGCTGAAGCTTTCTTT. It is translated as CASSPLAGGQAEAFF. The genes are TRBV18 and TRBJ1-1; D possibly corresponds to TRBD1 (6 bases). The CDR3 consists of 15 residues. The V and J ends lost 1 base and 6 bases respectively, with 15 bases between them. The V gene's germline CDR1 is KGHSH and CDR2 LQKENI.